Ten or more counts support the clone carrying this T cell receptor (beta chain). The target antigen is unknown. The sample comes from a study of breast tumors, draining lymph nodes, adjacent tissues. Points from the study as a whole: The lymph node origin of tumor T cells was framed as consistent with a hypothesis, not demonstrated. Tumor TCR diversity was below lymph nodes but above nontumor tissue. Compared with basal-like, luminal-like tumors shared significantly more repertoire with nontumor tissue.

Using its own MiXCR run on the multiplex PCR reads, TCRdb lists one record per CDR3 protein. The sample comprises over 150,000 distinct CDR3 sequences, roughly 31% of which are singletons, and 4.3% rests with the top ten. Breast cancer patients provided tissue from their axillary draining lymph nodes. This CDR3 is built from 15 residues. Trimming at V came to 4 bases and at J to 9 bases, leaving 9 bases not matched to a gene. Germline assignment: CDR1 SGHAT and CDR2 FQNNGV. Material for sequencing was axillary lymph node tissue. V is TRBV11-2 and J is TRBJ2-1, with 10 bases matching TRBD2. The receptor's source is a female donor with breast cancer. Some clones in this sample may be carry-over from other donors' samples. CDR3 loop: CASSSASGGSGEQFF. CDR3 DNA: TGTGCCAGCAGCTCTGCTAGCGGGGGAAGTGGTGAGCAGTTCTTC.